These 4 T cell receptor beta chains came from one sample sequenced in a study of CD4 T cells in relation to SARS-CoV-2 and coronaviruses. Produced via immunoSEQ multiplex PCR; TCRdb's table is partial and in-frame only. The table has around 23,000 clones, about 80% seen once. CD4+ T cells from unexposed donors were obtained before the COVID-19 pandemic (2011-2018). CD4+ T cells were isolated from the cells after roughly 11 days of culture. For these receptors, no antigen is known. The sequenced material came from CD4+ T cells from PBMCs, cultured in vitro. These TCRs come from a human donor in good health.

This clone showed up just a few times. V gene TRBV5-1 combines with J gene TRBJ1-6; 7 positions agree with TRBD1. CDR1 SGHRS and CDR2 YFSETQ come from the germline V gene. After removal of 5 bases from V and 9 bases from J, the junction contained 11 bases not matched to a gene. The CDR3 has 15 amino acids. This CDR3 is CASSLGQERSSPLHF. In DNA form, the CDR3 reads TGCGCCAGCAGTCTCGGACAGGAGAGGAGTTCACCCCTCCACTTT.

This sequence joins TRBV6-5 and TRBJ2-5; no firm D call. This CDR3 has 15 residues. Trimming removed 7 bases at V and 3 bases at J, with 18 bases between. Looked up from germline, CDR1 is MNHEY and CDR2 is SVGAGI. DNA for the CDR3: TGTGCCAGCACTTCCGGGCAGGTGGAAAAAGAGACCCAGTACTTC. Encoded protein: CASTSGQVEKETQYF.

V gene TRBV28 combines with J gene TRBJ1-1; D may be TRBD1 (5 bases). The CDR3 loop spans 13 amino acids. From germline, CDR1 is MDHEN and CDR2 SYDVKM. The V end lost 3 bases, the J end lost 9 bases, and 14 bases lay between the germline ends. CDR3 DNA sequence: TGTGCCAGCAGTTTGCTCAGCAGGGAGAAAGCTTTCTTT. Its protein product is CASSLLSREKAFF.

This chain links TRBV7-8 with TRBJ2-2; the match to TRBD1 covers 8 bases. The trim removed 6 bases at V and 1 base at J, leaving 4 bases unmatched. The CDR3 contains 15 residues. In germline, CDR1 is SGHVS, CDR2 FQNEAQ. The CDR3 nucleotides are TGTGCCAGCAGTAGTACAGGGGGGAACACCGGGGAGCTGTTTTTT. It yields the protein CASSSTGGNTGELFF.